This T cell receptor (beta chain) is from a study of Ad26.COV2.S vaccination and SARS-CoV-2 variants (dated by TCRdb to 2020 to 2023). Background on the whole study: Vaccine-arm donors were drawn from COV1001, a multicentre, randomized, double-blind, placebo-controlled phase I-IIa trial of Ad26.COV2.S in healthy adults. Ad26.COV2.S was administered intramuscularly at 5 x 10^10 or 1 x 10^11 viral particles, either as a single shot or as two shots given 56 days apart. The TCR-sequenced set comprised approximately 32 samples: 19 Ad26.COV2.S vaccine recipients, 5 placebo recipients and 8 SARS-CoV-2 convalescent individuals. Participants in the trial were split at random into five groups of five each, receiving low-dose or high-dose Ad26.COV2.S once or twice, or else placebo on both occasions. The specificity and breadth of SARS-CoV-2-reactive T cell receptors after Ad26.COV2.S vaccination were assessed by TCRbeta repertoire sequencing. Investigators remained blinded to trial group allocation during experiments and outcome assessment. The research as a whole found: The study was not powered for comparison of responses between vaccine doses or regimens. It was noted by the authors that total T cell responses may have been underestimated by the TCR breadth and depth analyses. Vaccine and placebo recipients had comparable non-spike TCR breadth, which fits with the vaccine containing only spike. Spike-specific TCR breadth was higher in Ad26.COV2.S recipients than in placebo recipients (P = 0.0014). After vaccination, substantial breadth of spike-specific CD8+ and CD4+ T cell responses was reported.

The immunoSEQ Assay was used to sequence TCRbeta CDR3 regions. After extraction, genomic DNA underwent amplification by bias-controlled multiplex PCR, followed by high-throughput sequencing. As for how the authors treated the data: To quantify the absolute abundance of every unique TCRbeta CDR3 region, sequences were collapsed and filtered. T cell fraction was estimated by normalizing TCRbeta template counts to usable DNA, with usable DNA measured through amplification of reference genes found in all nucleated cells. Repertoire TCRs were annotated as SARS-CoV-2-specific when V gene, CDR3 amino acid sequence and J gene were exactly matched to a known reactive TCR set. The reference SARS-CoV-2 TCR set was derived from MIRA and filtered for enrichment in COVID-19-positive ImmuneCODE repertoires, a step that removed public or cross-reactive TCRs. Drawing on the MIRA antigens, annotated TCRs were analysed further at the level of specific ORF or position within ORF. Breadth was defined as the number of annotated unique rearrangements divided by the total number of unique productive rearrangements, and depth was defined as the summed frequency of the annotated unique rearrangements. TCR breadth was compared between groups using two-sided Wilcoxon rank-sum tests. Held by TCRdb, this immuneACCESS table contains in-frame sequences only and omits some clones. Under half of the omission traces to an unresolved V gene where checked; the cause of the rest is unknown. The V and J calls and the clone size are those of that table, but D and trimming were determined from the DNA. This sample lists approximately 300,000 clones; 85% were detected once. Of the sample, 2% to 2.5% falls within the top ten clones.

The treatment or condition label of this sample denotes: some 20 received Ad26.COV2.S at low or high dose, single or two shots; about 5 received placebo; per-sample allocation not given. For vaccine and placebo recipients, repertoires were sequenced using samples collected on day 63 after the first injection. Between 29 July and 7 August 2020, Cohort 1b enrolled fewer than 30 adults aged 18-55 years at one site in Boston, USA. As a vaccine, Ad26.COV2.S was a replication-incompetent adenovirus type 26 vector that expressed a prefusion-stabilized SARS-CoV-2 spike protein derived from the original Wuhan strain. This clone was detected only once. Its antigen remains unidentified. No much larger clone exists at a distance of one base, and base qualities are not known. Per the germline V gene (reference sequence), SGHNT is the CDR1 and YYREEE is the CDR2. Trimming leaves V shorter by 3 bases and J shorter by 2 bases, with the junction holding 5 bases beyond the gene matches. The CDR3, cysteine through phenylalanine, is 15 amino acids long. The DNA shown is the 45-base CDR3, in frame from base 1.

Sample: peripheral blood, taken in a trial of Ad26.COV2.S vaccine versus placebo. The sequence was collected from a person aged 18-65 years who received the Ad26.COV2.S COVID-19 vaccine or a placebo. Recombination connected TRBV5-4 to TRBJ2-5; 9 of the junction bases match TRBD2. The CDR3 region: CASSYGTSPQETQYF. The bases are TGTGCCAGCAGCTACGGGACTAGCCCACAAGAGACCCAGTACTTC.